The clone carrying this TCR beta chain appeared many times. The antigen is undetermined. With 4 bases clipped from V and 8 bases from J, the junction kept 13 bases outside the gene matches. Germline assignment: CDR1 SGHRS and CDR2 YFSETQ. The CDR3 is 15 amino acids. Unique molecular identifiers were incorporated into the prepared TCRbeta library. Each CDR3 protein is one row after TCRdb ran MiXCR on the PCR reads. The sample lists 490,000 or so distinct CDR3 sequences, roughly a tenth occurring once. The sample originates from a study of T-cell reconstitution after alpha-beta-depleted transplantation in children. Notes on the study in general: By one year post-transplant, T-cell counts and diversity largely arose from T cells that were newly produced. Recipient T cells and thymic progenitors that survived gave rise to the high TCRbeta diversity observed at day 60 in some patients. Several hundred expanded graft clones reportedly supplied alpha-beta T cells about two months after transplant.

The chain recombines TRBV5-1 with TRBJ1-2; the match to TRBD1 covers 8 bases. The specimen comprised PBMCs, sampled before TCRalphabeta/CD19-depleted stem cell transplant. The source is a child aged 2-15 years with inherited bone marrow failure, due to receive a stem cell transplant. CDR3 amino acids: CASSPLQGALWGYTF. CDR3 DNA sequence: TGCGCCAGCAGCCCGCTCCAGGGGGCTTTGTGGGGCTACACCTTC. The full variable domain, in which reference TRBV5-1 and TRBJ1-2 provide the parts outside the CDR3, is KAGVTQTPRYLIKTRGQQVTLSCSPISGHRSVSWYQQTPGQGLQFLFEYFSETQRNKGNFPGRFSGRQFSNSRSEMNVSTLELGDSALYLCASSPLQGALWGYTFGSGTRLTVV.